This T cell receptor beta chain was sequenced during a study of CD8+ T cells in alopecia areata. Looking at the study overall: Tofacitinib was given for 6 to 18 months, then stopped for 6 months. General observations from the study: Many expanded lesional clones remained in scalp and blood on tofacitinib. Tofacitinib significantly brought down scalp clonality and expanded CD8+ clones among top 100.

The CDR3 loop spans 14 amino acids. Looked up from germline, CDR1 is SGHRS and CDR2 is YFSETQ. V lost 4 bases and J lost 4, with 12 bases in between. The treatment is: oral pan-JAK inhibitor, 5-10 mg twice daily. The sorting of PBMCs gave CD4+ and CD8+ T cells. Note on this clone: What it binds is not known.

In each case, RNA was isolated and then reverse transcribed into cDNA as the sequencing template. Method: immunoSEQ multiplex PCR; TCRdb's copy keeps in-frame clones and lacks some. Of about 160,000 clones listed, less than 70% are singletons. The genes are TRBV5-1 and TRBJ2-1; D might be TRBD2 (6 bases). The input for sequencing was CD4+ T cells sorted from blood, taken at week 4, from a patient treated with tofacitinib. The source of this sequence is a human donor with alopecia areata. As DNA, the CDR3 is TGCGCCAGCAGCCCGGACTACCATTACAATGAGCAGTTCTTC. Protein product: CASSPDYHYNEQFF.